A selection of T cell receptor beta chains follows, all from one sample in a study of early T cells in non-severe SARS-CoV-2 infection. Via MiXCR, TCRdb re-called the 5' RACE reads, giving one row per CDR3 protein. The sample comprises roughly 80,000 distinct CDR3 sequences, about 6.5% of which are singletons, and roughly 8.1% rests with the top ten. The sequenced material came from whole blood. Receptors were obtained from an adult who was a healthcare worker with PCR-confirmed SARS-CoV-2 infection or an uninfected control (not recorded which). Each CDR3 is given with its conserved first and last residue. A D gene is named only where the DNA matches it firmly. Size values are once, few and many counts, or a class for expanded clones, and some rows have none.

few	TRBV14	TRBJ2-5	-	CASSQSGTLSFQETQYF	TGTGCCAGCAGCCAATCGGGGACTCTCTCGTTCCAAGAGACCCAGTACTTC
few	TRBV5-6	TRBJ1-2	-	CASSLLIGQTGYTF	TGTGCCAGCAGCTTGCTAATCGGTCAAACAGGCTACACCTTC
-	TRBV3-1	TRBJ2-2	TRBD1	CASSPGTGGFRELFF	TGTGCCAGCAGCCCAGGGACAGGGGGCTTTCGGGAGCTGTTTTTT
many	TRBV11-2	TRBJ2-7	-	CASSLAAEEYF	TGTGCCAGCAGCTTAGCCGCGGAGGAGTACTTC
many	TRBV29-1	TRBJ2-3	-	CSVEGGFGTDTQYF	TGCAGCGTTGAAGGAGGTTTCGGCACAGATACGCAGTATTTT
few	TRBV5-1	TRBJ2-1	-	CASSLQLGPPADEQFF	TGCGCCAGCAGCTTGCAGCTTGGCCCCCCCGCCGATGAGCAGTTCTTC
-	TRBV7-2	TRBJ2-7	TRBD2	CASSFKRGSYEQYF	TGTGCCAGCAGCTTTAAGCGGGGATCCTACGAGCAGTACTTC
many	TRBV2	TRBJ1-5	-	CASSEREYSNQPQHF	TGTGCCAGCAGTGAACGGGAGTATAGCAATCAGCCCCAGCATTTT
many	TRBV11-2	TRBJ2-7	TRBD2	CASSSNGLDFDYEQYF	TGTGCCAGCAGCTCGAACGGACTAGATTTCGACTACGAGCAGTACTTC
many	TRBV7-2	TRBJ2-2	TRBD1	CASSRTGVNTGELFF	TGTGCCAGCAGCCGGACAGGGGTGAACACCGGGGAGCTGTTTTTT
many	TRBV28	TRBJ1-1	TRBD1	CASRPTPGQGFDTEAFF	TGTGCCAGCAGACCCACACCGGGACAGGGTTTCGACACTGAAGCTTTCTTT
many	TRBV10-2	TRBJ1-1	TRBD1	CASSFTGGNTEAFF	TGCGCCAGCAGTTTTACAGGGGGAAACACTGAAGCTTTCTTT
few	TRBV18	TRBJ2-4	TRBD1	CASSPTGALNIQYF	TGTGCCAGCTCACCTACAGGGGCGTTAAACATTCAGTACTTC
many	TRBV28	TRBJ1-3	TRBD1	CASSFPDRGSGNTIYF	TGTGCCAGCAGCTTTCCTGACAGGGGCTCTGGAAACACCATATATTTT
few	TRBV12-3/TRBV12-4	TRBJ2-5	-	CASSPQAGNQETQYF	TGTGCCAGCAGCCCACAAGCCGGGAACCAAGAGACCCAGTACTTC
many	TRBV2	TRBJ2-5	-	CASRKDSETQYF	TGTGCCAGCAGGAAGGACAGTGAGACCCAGTACTTC
few	TRBV5-1	TRBJ1-6	-	CASSLVGTDYNSPLHF	TGCGCCAGCAGCTTAGTCGGGACCGATTATAATTCACCCCTCCACTTT
many	TRBV3-1	TRBJ2-7	-	CASSPRRLSPEQYF	TGTGCCAGCAGCCCCCGCCGGCTGTCTCCCGAGCAGTACTTC
few	TRBV6-5	TRBJ2-7	-	CASSYGGQTYEQYF	TGTGCCAGCAGTTACGGAGGGCAAACCTACGAGCAGTACTTC
few	TRBV5-1	TRBJ1-2	-	CASSLAGGGGGGNYGYTF	TGCGCCAGCAGCTTGGCGGGCGGTGGTGGAGGAGGGAACTATGGCTACACCTTC
many	TRBV28	TRBJ1-2	-	CASNSIASREIGYTF	TGTGCCAGCAATTCAATTGCGTCGCGCGAGATAGGCTACACCTTC
many	TRBV7-9	TRBJ1-1	TRBD1	CASSYPTGRGPNTEAFF	TGTGCCAGCAGCTACCCGACGGGCAGGGGGCCGAACACTGAAGCTTTCTTT
many	TRBV28	TRBJ2-1	-	CASSPHRGINNEQFF	TGTGCCAGCAGCCCTCATAGGGGGATAAACAATGAGCAGTTCTTC
few	TRBV14	TRBJ2-3	TRBD1	CASSQGQGRDTQYF	TGTGCCAGCAGCCAGGGACAGGGAAGGGATACGCAGTATTTT
-	TRBV7-8	TRBJ1-5	-	CASSPQAPGSNQPQHF	TGTGCCAGCAGCCCCCAGGCCCCCGGTAGCAATCAGCCCCAGCATTTT
many	TRBV10-3	TRBJ1-6	-	CAISQGVLNSPLHF	TGTGCCATCAGTCAGGGTGTGCTAAATTCACCCCTCCACTTT
many	TRBV5-1	TRBJ2-3	TRBD1	CASSLNWDSLETQYF	TGCGCCAGCAGCTTGAACTGGGACAGCCTAGAGACGCAGTATTTT
-	TRBV11-2	TRBJ2-6	-	CASSLDQIAAGANVLTF	TGTGCCAGCAGCTTAGATCAGATAGCGGCTGGGGCCAACGTCCTGACTTTC
many	TRBV12-3/TRBV12-4	TRBJ2-3	-	CASKLTVADTQYF	TGTGCCAGCAAGCTGACAGTCGCAGATACGCAGTATTTT
many	TRBV7-2	TRBJ2-7	-	CASSLNPSGPYEQYF	TGTGCCAGCAGCTTAAATCCTTCGGGACCCTACGAGCAGTACTTC
many	TRBV29-1	TRBJ1-2	TRBD1	CSVQSRGTGHNLNYGYTF	TGCAGCGTCCAGAGCCGGGGGACAGGCCATAATCTTAACTATGGCTACACCTTC
many	TRBV4-2	TRBJ2-7	-	CASSQSGGAYEQYF	TGTGCCAGCAGCCAATCAGGGGGGGCCTACGAGCAGTACTTC
-	TRBV28	TRBJ1-5	TRBD1	CASSSAGTGFQPQHF	TGTGCCAGCAGTTCGGCCGGGACAGGTTTTCAGCCCCAGCATTTT
many	TRBV20-1	TRBJ1-2	-	CSAPQDSHPTYGYTF	TGCAGTGCGCCACAGGACAGCCACCCGACCTATGGCTACACCTTC
-	TRBV4-3	TRBJ2-3	TRBD2	CASSQDPTSGTSTDTQYF	TGCGCCAGCAGCCAAGACCCGACTAGCGGGACTAGCACAGATACGCAGTATTTT
few	TRBV6-5	TRBJ2-7	TRBD1	CASSYPGQGVYEQYF	TGTGCCAGCAGTTATCCGGGACAGGGTGTCTACGAGCAGTACTTC
many	TRBV9	TRBJ2-7	TRBD2	CASSPQGGTSGIYEQYF	TGTGCCAGCAGCCCTCAAGGGGGGACTAGCGGGATTTACGAGCAGTACTTC
many	TRBV6-5	TRBJ1-6	-	CASSSIAFNSPLHF	TGTGCCAGCAGTTCCATAGCCTTTAATTCACCCCTCCACTTT
few	TRBV6-6	TRBJ2-2	TRBD1	CASRDRGRGGELFF	TGTGCCAGCAGGGACAGGGGGCGCGGCGGGGAGCTGTTTTTT
few	TRBV18	TRBJ1-4	-	CASSNGQNEKLFF	TGTGCCAGCTCCAACGGCCAGAATGAAAAACTGTTTTTT
many	TRBV19	TRBJ2-7	TRBD1	CASSTRGTGGIGEQYF	TGTGCCAGTAGTACACGCGGGACAGGGGGCATCGGCGAGCAGTACTTC
few	TRBV7-2	TRBJ2-3	TRBD2	CASSSISGSTDTQYF	TGTGCCAGCAGCTCCATTAGCGGGAGCACAGATACGCAGTATTTT